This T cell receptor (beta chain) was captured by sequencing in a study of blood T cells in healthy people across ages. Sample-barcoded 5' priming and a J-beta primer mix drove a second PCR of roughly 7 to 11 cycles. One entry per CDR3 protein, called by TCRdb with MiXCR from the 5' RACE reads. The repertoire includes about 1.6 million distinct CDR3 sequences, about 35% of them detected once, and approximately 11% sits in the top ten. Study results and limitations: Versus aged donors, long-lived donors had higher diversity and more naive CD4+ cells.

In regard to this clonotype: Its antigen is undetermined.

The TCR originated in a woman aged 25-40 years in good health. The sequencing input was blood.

The CDR3 DNA reads as TGTGCCAGCAGCTTAGTTCCCGGGGGGTCTGGGGCCAACGTCCTGACTTTC. It translates to CASSLVPGGSGANVLTF. J is TRBJ2-6 and V is TRBV7-6, with 7 bases aligning to TRBD2. The ends lost 1 base at V and 1 base at J; junction bases unmatched: 4. The CDR3 has 17 amino acids. From germline, CDR1 is SGHVS and CDR2 FNYEAQ.